These 23 T cell receptor beta chains share one sample of origin, sequenced in a study of T-cell reconstitution after alpha-beta-depleted transplantation in children. Construction of the TCRbeta library involved unique molecular identifiers. TCRdb called the PCR reads again in MiXCR, with one record for every CDR3 protein. The sample consists of over 450,000 distinct CDR3 sequences, approximately 10% of them appearing once. The sequences come from PBMCs, collected before TCRalphabeta/CD19-depleted stem cell transplant. These receptors were collected from a child aged 2-15 years with inherited bone marrow failure, due to receive a stem cell transplant.

The rearrangement uses TRBV20-1 and TRBJ1-1; D is unresolved. Looked up from germline, CDR1 is DFQATT and CDR2 is SNEGSKA (reference sequence). CDR3 length: 15 amino acids. V lost 6 bases and J lost 0, with 17 bases in between. CDR3 coding DNA: TGCAGTGCCAAGGATGGTGGGTTAATGAACACTGAAGCTTTCTTT. Protein sequence: CSAKDGGLMNTEAFF.

This rearrangement joins TRBV11-2 to TRBJ2-2; 9 bases agree with TRBD1. The CDR3 totals 17 residues. Germline lookup yields CDR1 SGHAT and CDR2 FQNNGV. Losses at the gene ends were 0 bases for V and 6 bases for J; bases not matched to a gene: 8. CDR3 nucleotides: TGTGCCAGCAGCTTAGAGGCCCACAGGGGGCGATCCGGGGAGCTGTTTTTT. Translation gives CASSLEAHRGRSGELFF.

There are many counts of this clonotype. The chain carries TRBV2 and TRBJ2-1, with 12 bases fitting TRBD2. The J segment lost 14 bases and the V segment lost 1 base, leaving 0 bases of the junction unmatched. CDR3 length equals 12 residues. Germline CDR1 SNHLY, CDR2 FYNNEI. In DNA, the CDR3 is TGTGCCAGCAGTGAAGGACTAGCGGGGGAGTTCTTC. Protein product: CASSEGLAGEFF. Full variable domain (remainder filled in from reference TRBV2 and TRBJ2-1): EPEVTQTPSHQVTQMGQEVILRCVPISNHLYFYWYRQILGQKVEFLVSFYNNEISEKSEIFDDQFSVERPDGSNFTLKIRSTKLEDSAMYFCASSEGLAGEFFGPGTRLTVL.

With respect to this clonotype: A read error is possible here, since a much larger clone lies one base away. This chain uses TRBV6-2 or TRBV6-3 with TRBJ2-2; D unclear. The V end was cut by 8 bases, the J end by 7 bases, with 5 bases between. CDR3 length: 10 residues. Looked up from germline, CDR1 is MNHEY and CDR2 is SVGEGT. The CDR3 is CASGNGELFF. The CDR3 DNA reads as TGTGCCAGCGGGAACGGGGAGCTGTTTTTT.

This clonotype has at least ten counts. The V gene is TRBV24-1, the J gene TRBJ2-3, with unresolved D. Trimming cost V 1 base and J 0 bases, with 10 bases left between them. The CDR3 sequence is 16 residues long. In germline, CDR1 is KGHDR, CDR2 SFDVKD. The CDR3 DNA follows: TGTGCCACCAGTGATTTAGGCAGCCAAAGCACAGATACGCAGTATTTT. This translates into CATSDLGSQSTDTQYF.

This clonotype was observed a handful of times. The rearrangement links TRBV19 to TRBJ2-1, with D tentatively TRBD1 or TRBD2 (5 bases each). CDR1 LNHDA and CDR2 SQIVND come from the germline V gene (reference sequence). Trimming took 7 bases from V and 3 from J, leaving 10 bases between them. This CDR3 is built from 13 residues. The CDR3 protein is CASTRDLYNEQFF. In DNA, the CDR3 is TGTGCCAGTACCCGGGACCTCTACAATGAGCAGTTCTTC.

The rearrangement uses TRBV7-9 and TRBJ2-5, with TRBD2 identical over 12 bases. After removal of 5 bases from V and 5 bases from J, the junction contained 18 bases not matched to a gene. Per the germline V gene, CDR1 is SEHNR and CDR2 is FQNEAQ (reference sequence). The CDR3 is 19 residues long. Here the CDR3 reads CASSVGLAGTPFLGETQYF. The CDR3 DNA is TGTGCCAGCAGCGTAGGACTAGCGGGAACCCCCTTCTTAGGGGAGACCCAGTACTTC.

Note on this clonotype: Given a much more abundant clone one base away, this may be a read error. The chain employs TRBV6-2 or TRBV6-3 and TRBJ2-1, with 15 bases that match TRBD2. The CDR3 is made up of 16 amino acids. V was clipped by 4 bases and J by 9 bases; unmatched bases: 7. In germline, CDR1 is MNHEY, CDR2 SVGEGT. CDR3 protein: CASSLRGLAGGAEQFF. The CDR3 DNA reads TGTGCCAGCAGTTTGAGGGGACTAGCGGGAGGTGCTGAGCAGTTCTTC.

Here the CDR3 DNA reads TGTGCCAGCAGCGCTCGGCGGGGGGGCCATGACAATGAGCAGTTCTTC. It yields the protein CASSARRGGHDNEQFF. The chain is built from TRBV7-2 and TRBJ2-1; the match to TRBD2 covers 9 bases. The trim removed 5 bases at V and 5 bases at J, leaving 10 bases unmatched. The V gene's germline CDR1 is SGHTA and CDR2 FQGNSA. CDR3 length equals 16 residues.

This clonotype occurred many times. The chain couples TRBV6-4 to TRBJ2-7, with D tentatively TRBD2 (6 bases). The length of the CDR3 is 17 residues. With 5 bases removed from V and 3 bases from J, the gap between germline ends came to 23 bases. The germline gives CDR1 MRHNA, CDR2 SNTAGT. The CDR3 spells CASSLSLEGTGCYEQYF. CDR3 sequence (DNA): TGTGCCAGCAGTCTATCCCTGGAGGGAACGGGATGCTACGAGCAGTACTTC.

This clonotype appeared many times. V and J are TRBV7-9 and TRBJ2-7; 11 bases map to TRBD2. The germline CDR1 and CDR2 sequences are SEHNR and FQNEAQ (reference sequence). The ends lost 3 bases at V and 7 bases at J; junction bases unmatched: 5. The CDR3 has 14 residues. Written as DNA, the CDR3 is TGTGCCAGCAGCTTTGGGACTAGCGGCGGTGAGCAGTACTTC. It encodes CASSFGTSGGEQYF.

In this sample, this clonotype turned up many times. The chain uses TRBV10-2 and TRBJ2-1; 14 nucleotides match TRBD2. V lost 3 bases and J lost 9; bases outside the gene matches: 4. Germline CDR1 and CDR2: WSHSY and SAAADI. The CDR3 extends over 15 amino acids. CDR3 loop: CASSDSGLAGAEQFF. The CDR3 nucleotides are TGCGCCAGCAGTGATTCGGGACTAGCGGGGGCTGAGCAGTTCTTC.

This clonotype has at least ten counts. The chain carries TRBV12-3 or TRBV12-4 and TRBJ2-7; possibly TRBD2 for D (5 bases). The CDR3 is made up of 14 amino acids. V lost 5 bases to trimming and J lost 3 bases, with 14 bases between them. The CDR3 spells CASSAEGPGYEQYF. The CDR3 coding sequence is TGTGCCAGCAGTGCTGAGGGTCCGGGCTACGAGCAGTACTTC.

This clonotype has just a few counts. The chain joins TRBV12-3 or TRBV12-4 to TRBJ1-5; no clear D. With 5 bases removed from V and 2 bases from J, the gap between germline ends came to 10 bases. This CDR3 is 14 amino acids long. CDR3 in amino acids: CASSVSAGNQPQHF. As DNA, the CDR3 is TGTGCCAGCAGTGTTAGTGCGGGCAATCAGCCCCAGCATTTT.

This clonotype was recorded many times. The chain combines TRBV20-1 with TRBJ2-1; the D gene is possibly TRBD1 (6 bases). V lost 0 bases to trimming and J lost 4 bases, with 16 bases between them. CDR1 is DFQATT and CDR2 is SNEGSKA in the germline V gene (reference sequence). This CDR3 has 16 residues. Here the CDR3 reads CSARDPAGAPYNEQFF. CDR3 bases: TGCAGTGCTAGAGATCCCGCAGGGGCCCCTTACAATGAGCAGTTCTTC.

This clonotype has ten or more counts. The chain is built from TRBV5-1 and TRBJ2-5, with D maybe TRBD1 (5 bases). The CDR3 contains 16 residues. The germline CDR1 and CDR2 sequences are SGHRS and YFSETQ. The V end was cut by 5 bases, the J end by 0 bases, with 17 bases between. The CDR3 bases are TGCGCCAGCAGTTTTGGCAGGGCCTTGTACCAAGAGACCCAGTACTTC. It is translated as CASSFGRALYQETQYF. The full variable domain, its missing parts supplied by reference TRBV5-1 and TRBJ2-5, is KAGVTQTPRYLIKTRGQQVTLSCSPISGHRSVSWYQQTPGQGLQFLFEYFSETQRNKGNFPGRFSGRQFSNSRSEMNVSTLELGDSALYLCASSFGRALYQETQYFGPGTRLLVL.

To note about this clonotype: A much larger clone differs from this one at a single base, so this may be a read error. The rearrangement joins TRBV7-2 to TRBJ2-2; possible D gene TRBD2, 6 bases. V was shortened by 6 bases and J by 6 bases, with 17 bases between the two germline ends. The CDR3 spans 15 residues. Germline lookup yields CDR1 SGHTA and CDR2 FQGNSA. CDR3 sequence: CASRPDAGRSGELFF. The DNA of the CDR3 is TGTGCCAGCAGGCCAGACGCGGGGCGCTCCGGGGAGCTGTTTTTT.

The table lists this clonotype with a few counts. This sequence joins TRBV20-1 and TRBJ2-5, with TRBD2 as a possible D gene (5 bases). The CDR3 totals 14 residues. Between the trimmed V and J ends, which lost 0 bases and 4 bases, there was a span of 12 bases. CDR1 DFQATT and CDR2 SNEGSKA come from the germline V gene (reference sequence). CDR3 nucleotide sequence: TGCAGTGCTAGAGAAACGGACTGGCCAGAGACCCAGTACTTC. This sequence encodes CSARETDWPETQYF.

This clonotype was seen many times. This chain uses TRBV20-1 with TRBJ1-1; 8 bases match TRBD1. J was trimmed by 3 bases and V by 0 bases; bases with no gene match: 6. This CDR3 comprises 15 residues. CDR1 DFQATT and CDR2 SNEGSKA come from the germline V gene (reference sequence). CDR3 DNA sequence: TGCAGTGCTAGAGACGTCTCACAGGGGGACACTGAAGCTTTCTTT. Residues: CSARDVSQGDTEAFF.

At least ten counts were recorded for this clonotype. The chain uses TRBV27 and TRBJ1-5, with a possible D match to TRBD1 (5 bases). CDR3 length: 13 amino acids. The germline V and J ends were trimmed by 3 bases and 7 bases, with 10 bases remaining between them. In germline, CDR1 is MNHEY, CDR2 SMNVEV (reference sequence). CDR3 region: CASSFRGFQPQHF. The CDR3 nucleotides read TGTGCCAGCAGTTTTCGGGGGTTCCAGCCCCAGCATTTT.

This clonotype appeared many times. This chain connects TRBV15 to TRBJ2-1; 8 positions match TRBD2. The CDR3 runs to 16 residues. CDR1 and CDR2 (germline): LNHNV, YYDKDF (reference sequence). V gave up 1 base and J gave up 6 bases; unmatched junction bases: 8. The CDR3 DNA reads as TGTGCCACCAGCAGAGTCGGGGGACTAGGGGCCAATGAGCAGTTCTTC. The encoded protein is CATSRVGGLGANEQFF. The full variable domain, in which reference TRBV15 and TRBJ2-1 provide the parts outside the CDR3, is DAMVIQNPRYQVTQFGKPVTLSCSQTLNHNVMYWYQQKSSQAPKLLFHYYDKDFNNEADTPDNFQSRRPNTSFCFLDIRSPGLGDTAMYLCATSRVGGLGANEQFFGPGTRLTVL.

This clonotype was found many times. This rearrangement joins TRBV11-2 to TRBJ1-6; weak D call: TRBD1 (5 bases). V lost 4 bases, J lost 7 bases, and 8 bases lay in between. Per the germline V gene, CDR1 is SGHAT and CDR2 is FQNNGV. The CDR3 runs to 13 residues. The CDR3 region is CASSSGRNSPLHF. The CDR3 DNA follows: TGTGCCAGCAGCTCAGGGCGGAATTCACCCCTCCACTTT.

Ten or more counts support this clonotype. The chain uses TRBV6-5 and TRBJ2-7; D may be TRBD2 (5 bases). Trimming pared 5 bases from V and 6 bases from J, leaving 11 bases between. The CDR3 covers 12 residues. The germline V gene has CDR1 MNHEY and CDR2 SVGAGI. CDR3 DNA: TGTGCCAGCAGTAAGGGAGTTCGCGAGCAGTACTTC. This encodes CASSKGVREQYF.